Reported below is one T cell receptor (beta chain). These data come from a study of shared clonotypes between healthy human individuals. The method was immunoSEQ multiplex PCR; TCRdb's version includes in-frame clones alone and lacks a portion of them. The sample carries some 1 million clones, about three quarters recorded once. CDR1 is SGHRS, CDR2 YFSETQ, per germline. There are 18 residues in the CDR3. V gave up 4 bases and J gave up 2 bases, with 21 bases separating them. The J gene is TRBJ2-2, the V gene TRBV5-1; tentatively, D is TRBD1 (5 bases). This TCR was sampled from a young man in good health. Sequenced sample: memory CD4+ T cells sorted from blood. Subset described: CD45RA-negative fraction. The CDR3 loop reads CASSRKDSAGPNTGELFF. The CDR3 DNA reads TGCGCCAGCAGCCGGAAGGATTCGGCAGGGCCCAACACCGGGGAGCTGTTTTTT.